This record covers a single T cell receptor beta chain. Its antigen target is currently unknown. No base-level quality is on record; no much larger clone is a single base apart. The library was obtained by the immunoSEQ multiplex PCR assay. Adaptive Biotechnologies carried out high-throughput TCR-beta CDR3 sequencing of genomic DNA for most patients. Under the source paper's analysis protocol: TCR sequencing data were retrieved from Adaptive's ImmunoSEQ software for 15 to 20 patients, whereas three other patients were processed with MiXCR and VDJtools. CDR3 nucleotide sequences shared between donor and recipient were removed because the origin of such sequences could not be assigned. To be classed as alloreactive, a clone needed at least 2-fold expansion over unstimulated cells and a minimum CFSE-low frequency of 0.002% (template counts) or 0.001% (read counts). Mappable clones were those detected in sequenced pre-transplant spleen, lymph node, or MLR CFSE-low populations of the donor or recipient. The cumulative frequency of alloreactive clones was calculated as a percentage of all sequences, weighted by copy number. In its TCRdb copy, this immuneACCESS table keeps in-frame sequences only and misses some clones. Where compared with another copy, unresolved V genes explain less than half of these, and the others have no known cause. Clonal size and the V and J genes are those of that table, whereas D and trimming came from the DNA. Here the sample has about 100,000 clones; around nine tenths occur a single time. Clones ranked in the top ten supply roughly 16% of the sample.

CDR1 and CDR2 were assigned from the germline V gene as SGDLS and YYNGEE. Counted from cysteine to phenylalanine, this CDR3 has 15 amino acids. Of the read, only the CDR3 DNA is kept; its 45 bases are in frame from base 1. V lost 2 bases and J lost 0 bases, and the count of bases not matched to a germline gene is 2. In the first month after transplant, blood samples were collected up to 4 times, and after that at least monthly when available. These data originate in a study of graft-versus-host responses after intestinal transplantation (dated by TCRdb to about 2021). Regarding the study in general: Recipients received multivisceral, liver-intestinal, or isolated intestinal transplants. Anti-thymocyte globulin induction was given to all recipients, followed by maintenance tacrolimus and steroids for 3 to 4 years. Bulk TCR-beta CDR3 sequencing was used to track graft-versus-host and host-versus-graft alloreactive T cell clones in the graft, circulation and bone marrow after intestinal transplantation. To identify alloreactive clones, pre-transplant mixed lymphocyte reaction products were sequenced and then compared with unstimulated pre-transplant donor and recipient T cells. Of the roughly 23 intestinal transplant recipients enrolled in the cohort, one of whom was a retransplant, a few patients without pretransplant specimens were excluded. A peak of at least 4% donor T cells among recipient peripheral blood mononuclear cells was the definition used for donor T cell macrochimerism. Samples from a few later patients were sequenced in-house on an Illumina MiSeq with MiXCR processing rather than by the commercial service. What the study reported, not specific to this receptor: Peak levels of circulating GvH clones were associated with declines in HvG clones early after transplant. Conclusions were limited by the relatively low number and heterogeneity of intestinal transplant patients. High GvH to HvG T cell clonal ratios were observed in the allografts of patients with donor T cell macrochimerism. GvH clones turned up in recipient bone marrow, with some appearing earlier in ileal mucosa or blood, a pattern consistent with an intestinal mucosal origin.

This TCR came from a human patient who received an intestinal transplant, so some T cells may come from the graft donor. Sequencing used PBMCs, obtained about 450 days after intestinal transplant. This sequence uses TRBV9 and TRBJ2-3, and 8 junctional nucleotides match TRBD2. This receptor carries the CDR3 CASSVSGASTDTQYF. In nucleotide form, the sequence is TGTGCCAGCAGCGTTAGCGGGGCTAGCACAGATACGCAGTATTTT. This CDR3, with the reference TRBV9 and TRBJ2-3 proteins standing in past its ends, gives the full variable domain DSGVTQTPKHLITATGQRVTLRCSPRSGDLSVYWYQQSLDQGLQFLIQYYNGEERAKGNILERFSAQQFPDLHSELNLSSLELGDSALYFCASSVSGASTDTQYFGPGTRLTVL.